This record concerns one T cell receptor beta chain sequence. Source study methods: For nucleated cells, counts were estimated from reference gene primer amplification. Assay: immunoSEQ multiplex PCR; the TCRdb copy retains only in-frame clones and omits some. For V, J and clone size, that table is used; D and trimming come from the DNA. The table shows around 300,000 clones, with roughly 90% occurring only once. The data belong to a study of blood T cell repertoires in COVID-19. Study in general: Some COVID-19 samples were acute and others convalescent; all came from the United States, Italy and Spain.

The study recruited people aged 18 to 89 years across roughly 25 US areas. Donors were grouped by their self-reported clinical history. Germline loops: CDR1 MNHEY, CDR2 SMNVEV (reference sequence). Trimming at V came to 5 bases and at J to 7 bases, leaving 7 bases not matched to a gene. The CDR3 spans 14 residues. The specimen was PBMCs or T cells enriched from blood (not recorded which). The chain recombines TRBV27 with TRBJ2-7; 11 bases are shared with TRBD2. This receptor was identified in a woman aged 18-29 years with acute COVID-19. The DNA for the CDR3 is TGTGCCAGCAGTATAGCGGGAGGGGTGGGAGAGCAGTACTTC. Residues: CASSIAGGVGEQYF.